The 29 T cell receptor beta chains listed next were all sequenced from one sample in a study of memory CD4+ T cells and cytomegalovirus serostatus. Single viable CD3+CD4+CD8-CD45RO+ cells were sorted as the memory CD4+ T cells. TCRdb's copy holds only in-frame clones and misses some; the assay was immunoSEQ multiplex PCR. This table holds approximately 46,000 clones, 60% to 85% found once. What was sequenced was memory CD4+ T cells from blood. All receptors derive from an adult in good health and CMV-seronegative.

This clone was counted between two and nine times. V is TRBV18 and J is TRBJ1-1; 10 bases line up with TRBD1. There are 14 residues in the CDR3. Trimming cost V 6 bases and J 4 bases; bases outside gene matches: 5. Germline-derived CDR1 and CDR2 are KGHSH and LQKENI. CDR3 coding DNA: TGTGCCAGCTCCCGACAGGGGGCAGGCACTGAAGCTTTCTTT. It translates to CASSRQGAGTEAFF.

The chain carries TRBV5-1 and TRBJ2-7; D is unresolved. The germline gives CDR1 SGHRS, CDR2 YFSETQ. The V end was cut by 3 bases, the J end by 5 bases, with 18 bases between. The CDR3 length is 15 residues. CDR3 residues: CASSSESPQVDEQYF. The CDR3 bases are TGCGCCAGCAGCTCCGAGTCGCCCCAAGTAGACGAGCAGTACTTC. Full variable domain (missing parts from reference TRBV5-1 and TRBJ2-7): KAGVTQTPRYLIKTRGQQVTLSCSPISGHRSVSWYQQTPGQGLQFLFEYFSETQRNKGNFPGRFSGRQFSNSRSEMNVSTLELGDSALYLCASSSESPQVDEQYFGPGTRLTVT.

This clone was picked up a small number of times. The chain recombines TRBV6-1 with TRBJ2-7, with D tentatively TRBD1 or TRBD2 (7 bases each). V lost 7 bases, J lost 6 bases, and 19 bases lay in between. This CDR3 is 14 amino acids long. Germline CDR1 is MNHNS and CDR2 is SASEGT. Here the CDR3 reads CASTIKTGRVEQYF. The CDR3 coding sequence is TGTGCCAGCACCATCAAGACAGGGAGGGTCGAGCAGTACTTC.

This clone was picked up a small number of times. V gene TRBV2 combines with J gene TRBJ2-5; D uncertain. Germline V lookup: CDR1 SNHLY, CDR2 FYNNEI. The CDR3 is made up of 15 amino acids. V gave up 4 bases and J gave up 1 base, with 13 bases separating them. The DNA for the CDR3 is TGTGCCAGCAGTGCCCTTCGTGGCCCCCAAGAGACCCAGTACTTC. It encodes CASSALRGPQETQYF.

The chain carries TRBV4-3 and TRBJ2-6; no firm D call. The CDR3 has 17 amino acids. From germline, CDR1 is LGHNA and CDR2 YSLEER. V gave up 0 bases and J gave up 0 bases, with 9 bases separating them. CDR3: CASSQDPGTSGANVLTF. In DNA, the CDR3 is TGCGCCAGCAGCCAAGATCCGGGCACCTCTGGGGCCAACGTCCTGACTTTC.

The CDR3 DNA reads TGTGCCAGCAGCGTAGCTTCGGGGGCGGCATACAATGAGCAGTTCTTC. Amino acids: CASSVASGAAYNEQFF. The chain has TRBV9 and TRBJ2-1; either TRBD1 or TRBD2 may fit D (6 bases each). Trimming stripped 0 bases from V and 4 bases from J, with 14 bases between. CDR3 length: 16 residues. From germline, CDR1 is SGDLS and CDR2 YYNGEE.

The chain recombines TRBV7-9 with TRBJ2-1; TRBD1 matches 8 bases. The CDR3 sequence is 16 residues long. V trimming: 5 bases; J trimming: 4 bases; junction bases outside the gene matches: 10. Germline CDR1 is SEHNR and CDR2 is FQNEAQ (reference sequence). CDR3 in DNA: TGTGCCAGCAGCCATCTACGGACAGGGTTATACAATGAGCAGTTCTTC. It translates to CASSHLRTGLYNEQFF.

The chain joins TRBV7-9 to TRBJ1-2, with 8 bases identical to TRBD1. V was pared by 4 bases and J by 6 bases, with 4 bases of the junction left unmatched. Germline-derived CDR1 and CDR2 are SEHNR and FQNEAQ (reference sequence). The CDR3 totals 13 residues. CDR3 DNA: TGTGCCAGCAGCTGGGGACAGGAGGATGGCTACACCTTC. It specifies CASSWGQEDGYTF.

The CDR3 spells CASSGTPGTYGYTF. CDR3 DNA sequence: TGTGCCAGTAGCGGGACTCCGGGAACCTATGGCTACACCTTC. V is TRBV19 and J is TRBJ1-2; D is possibly TRBD1 (5 bases). The germline V gene has CDR1 LNHDA and CDR2 SQIVND (reference sequence). This CDR3 has 14 amino acids. With 6 bases removed from V and 4 bases from J, the gap between germline ends came to 15 bases.

V is TRBV5-1 and J is TRBJ2-1; the D call may be TRBD1 or TRBD2 (5 bases each). This CDR3 spans 14 amino acids. V was clipped by 4 bases and J by 2 bases, with 10 bases between them. The germline V gene encodes CDR1 SGHRS and CDR2 YFSETQ. CDR3 sequence reads: CASSVGETYNEQFF. Here the CDR3 DNA reads TGCGCCAGCAGCGTGGGGGAAACCTACAATGAGCAGTTCTTC.

The chain recombines TRBV27 with TRBJ2-7; 10 bases align to TRBD2. J was trimmed by 5 bases and V by 5 bases; bases with no gene match: 3. This CDR3 region has 13 residues. Germline CDR1 and CDR2: MNHEY and SMNVEV (reference sequence). The CDR3 loop is CASSRTSGDEQYF. The CDR3 DNA sequence: TGTGCCAGCAGTCGTACTAGCGGGGACGAGCAGTACTTC.

This clone turned up a few times. The rearrangement uses TRBV27 and TRBJ2-3; 9 bases line up with TRBD2. The CDR3 contains 16 residues. Trimming took 4 bases from V and 3 from J; bases not matched to a gene: 8. Germline lookup yields CDR1 MNHEY and CDR2 SMNVEV (reference sequence). DNA for the CDR3: TGTGCCAGCAGTTGGTCTAGCGGGGAGTCGACAGATACGCAGTATTTT. Its protein is CASSWSSGESTDTQYF.

The chain couples TRBV5-4 to TRBJ1-2; maybe TRBD1 (5 bases). CDR1 is SGHNT, CDR2 YYREEE, per germline (reference sequence). The CDR3 extends over 12 amino acids. V lost 0 bases and J lost 8, with 8 bases in between. CDR3 nucleotides: TGTGCCAGCAGCTTGGATGGGGACGGCTACACCTTC. Amino acids: CASSLDGDGYTF.

This clone was recorded a few times. The V and J genes are TRBV19 and TRBJ2-2; D is uncertain. The CDR3 loop spans 12 amino acids. The germline V gene has CDR1 LNHDA and CDR2 SQIVND (reference sequence). V was shortened by 6 bases and J by 1 base, with 3 bases between the two germline ends. The CDR3 loop reads CASRQNTGELFF. In DNA, the CDR3 is TGTGCCAGTAGACAGAACACCGGGGAGCTGTTTTTT.

The chain employs TRBV5-1 and TRBJ2-7, with a weak D call TRBD1 (6 bases). V dropped 6 bases and J dropped 3 bases, with 22 bases sitting between them. CDR3 length: 16 residues. Per the germline V gene, CDR1 is SGHRS and CDR2 is YFSETQ. The CDR3 loop reads CASTFQVEGVGYEQYF. The CDR3 bases are TGCGCCAGCACCTTTCAGGTTGAGGGGGTAGGCTACGAGCAGTACTTC.

The V gene is TRBV5-4, the J gene TRBJ2-7; D assignment may be TRBD1 or TRBD2 (7 bases each). V was shortened by 2 bases and J by 4 bases, with 19 bases between the two germline ends. This CDR3 is 16 amino acids long. From germline, CDR1 is SGHNT and CDR2 YYREEE (reference sequence). CDR3 region: CASSFRGGTAGYEQYF. The CDR3 coding sequence is TGTGCCAGCAGCTTTAGGGGGGGGACAGCAGGATACGAGCAGTACTTC.

Only one count was recorded for this clone. This chain joins TRBV6-4 and TRBJ2-1; 13 nucleotides line up with TRBD2. Germline V gene lookup returns CDR1 MRHNA and CDR2 SNTAGT. The ends lost 6 bases at V and 8 bases at J; junction bases unmatched: 7. The CDR3 extends over 15 amino acids. CDR3 DNA sequence: TGTGCCAGCAGGGGGGGGACTAGCGGGGATCATGAGCAGTTCTTC. This encodes CASRGGTSGDHEQFF.

The chain is built from TRBV30 and TRBJ1-1; D not resolved. The germline CDR1 and CDR2 sequences are GTSNPN and SVGIG (reference sequence). The CDR3 spans 13 residues. Trimming stripped 0 bases from V and 1 base from J, with 6 bases between. The CDR3: CAWSVFKNTEAFF. CDR3 coding DNA: TGTGCCTGGAGTGTATTCAAGAACACTGAAGCTTTCTTT.

This chain connects TRBV16 to TRBJ1-2; 7 bases fit TRBD1. Germline V lookup: CDR1 KGHSY, CDR2 FQNENV. CDR3 length equals 16 residues. The ends lost 0 bases at V and 1 base at J; junction bases unmatched: 5. CDR3 loop: CASSQSGTAFNYGYTF. The CDR3 coding sequence is TGTGCCAGCAGCCAATCTGGGACAGCGTTTAACTATGGCTACACCTTC.

This clone was counted once. This chain links TRBV2 with TRBJ1-2, with D perhaps matching TRBD1 (5 bases). Looked up from germline, CDR1 is SNHLY and CDR2 is FYNNEI. V shed 8 bases and J shed 2 bases, with 18 bases lying between them. This CDR3 has 15 amino acids. This CDR3 reads CASLQGTSLNYGYTF. DNA of the CDR3: TGTGCCAGCCTTCAGGGCACCAGTCTGAACTATGGCTACACCTTC.

V usage is TRBV11-2 and J usage is TRBJ2-7; 10 bases are a match to TRBD2. The trim removed 5 bases at V and 4 bases at J, leaving 17 bases unmatched. Per germline, CDR1 SGHAT and CDR2 FQNNGV. The CDR3 has 18 amino acids. The CDR3 DNA reads TGTGCCAGCAGCCCAACCTCACGTAAGCGGGGGGGTGTGTACGAGCAGTACTTC. This sequence encodes CASSPTSRKRGGVYEQYF. Together with reference TRBV11-2 and TRBJ2-7, the CDR3 gives the full variable domain: EAGVAQSPRYKIIEKRQSVAFWCNPISGHATLYWYQQILGQGPKLLIQFQNNGVVDDSQLPKDRFSAERLKGVDSTLKIQPAKLEDSAVYLCASSPTSRKRGGVYEQYFGPGTRLTVT.

This clone rates as medium-sized. The chain couples TRBV28 to TRBJ2-7; the D is unclear. Trimming left V 4 bases short and J 6 bases short, with 10 bases between. There are 12 residues in the CDR3. In germline, CDR1 is MDHEN, CDR2 SYDVKM. For the CDR3, the DNA is TGTGCCAGCAGTTCGTCGCATCTCGAGCAGTACTTC. Its protein is CASSSSHLEQYF.

The chain couples TRBV6-6 to TRBJ2-7; D possibly corresponds to TRBD2 (5 bases). This CDR3 region has 11 residues. CDR1 MNHNY and CDR2 SVGAGI come from the germline V gene (reference sequence). V was cut by 6 bases and J by 5 bases, with 8 bases left in between. The DNA of the CDR3 is TGTGCCAGCAGGAAGGGAGACGAGCAGTACTTC. Protein product: CASRKGDEQYF.

The V and J genes are TRBV5-4 and TRBJ2-5; 11 nucleotides match TRBD2. The CDR3 runs 15 residues. Germline V gene data show CDR1 as SGHNT and CDR2 as YYREEE (reference sequence). V dropped 3 bases and J dropped 5; count of bases not matched to a gene: 6. The CDR3 loop reads CASSSPSGGRETQYF. The CDR3 DNA reads as TGTGCCAGCAGCTCACCTAGCGGGGGGCGGGAGACCCAGTACTTC.

The chain has TRBV19 and TRBJ2-2; D uncertain. Germline CDR1 and CDR2: LNHDA and SQIVND (reference sequence). The CDR3 covers 14 residues. The germline V and J ends were trimmed by 7 bases and 0 bases, with 9 bases remaining between them. The CDR3 DNA sequence: TGTGCCAGTATTAGGGCACCGAACACCGGGGAGCTGTTTTTT. Its protein product is CASIRAPNTGELFF.

The chain links TRBV10-3 to TRBJ2-5; D not certain. Germline V lookup: CDR1 ENHRY, CDR2 SYGVKD. The V end lost 7 bases, the J end lost 2 bases, and 14 bases lay between the germline ends. This CDR3 has 14 amino acids. The CDR3 sequence: CAINGDRLQETQYF. CDR3 DNA sequence: TGTGCCATCAATGGGGATCGATTACAAGAGACCCAGTACTTC.

The chain links TRBV11-1 to TRBJ2-2; D may be TRBD1 (6 bases). The CDR3 loop spans 14 amino acids. The V end was cut by 5 bases, the J end by 3 bases, with 10 bases between. The germline V gene encodes CDR1 SGHAT and CDR2 FQDESV (reference sequence). The CDR3 reads CASSHRQDTGELFF. For the CDR3, the DNA is TGTGCCAGCAGCCACCGACAGGACACCGGGGAGCTGTTTTTT.

The gene calls are TRBV2 and TRBJ2-5; D remains unclear. V lost 3 bases to trimming and J lost 4 bases, with 15 bases between them. The CDR3 covers 15 residues. The germline gives CDR1 SNHLY, CDR2 FYNNEI. CDR3 in amino acids: CASSDSDQSGETQYF. DNA of the CDR3: TGTGCCAGCAGTGACAGTGACCAGTCTGGAGAGACCCAGTACTTC.

The chain combines TRBV18 with TRBJ2-2; D gene ambiguous. CDR3 size: 12 residues. Germline-derived CDR1 and CDR2 are KGHSH and LQKENI. The germline V and J ends were trimmed by 6 bases and 2 bases, with 4 bases remaining between them. The DNA for the CDR3 is TGTGCCAGCTCGCCAAACACCGGGGAGCTGTTTTTT. It translates to CASSPNTGELFF.